Sequencing of this TCR beta chain was carried out in a study of shared clonotypes between healthy human individuals. Study-wide results and caveats: Naive subsets typically showed greater estimated richness than memory subsets.

As regards this clone: Its antigen is still unknown.

Data came from immunoSEQ multiplex PCR; TCRdb stores just in-frame clones and leaves some out. Of about 380,000 clones in the sample, about 96% were seen once. The sequence was collected from a young man in good health. The sequencing input was memory CD8+ T cells sorted from blood. Subset specified: CD45RO+ cells pooled with CCR7-negative TemRA cells.

CDR3 sequence reads: CASSYSGTLPNEQFF. For the CDR3, the DNA is TGTGCCAGCAGTTACTCCGGGACATTACCCAATGAGCAGTTCTTC. The chain recombines TRBV6-5 with TRBJ2-1; D is possibly TRBD1 (6 bases). CDR3 length equals 15 residues. Looked up from germline, CDR1 is MNHEY and CDR2 is SVGAGI. Trimming took 0 bases from V and 6 from J, leaving 12 bases between them.